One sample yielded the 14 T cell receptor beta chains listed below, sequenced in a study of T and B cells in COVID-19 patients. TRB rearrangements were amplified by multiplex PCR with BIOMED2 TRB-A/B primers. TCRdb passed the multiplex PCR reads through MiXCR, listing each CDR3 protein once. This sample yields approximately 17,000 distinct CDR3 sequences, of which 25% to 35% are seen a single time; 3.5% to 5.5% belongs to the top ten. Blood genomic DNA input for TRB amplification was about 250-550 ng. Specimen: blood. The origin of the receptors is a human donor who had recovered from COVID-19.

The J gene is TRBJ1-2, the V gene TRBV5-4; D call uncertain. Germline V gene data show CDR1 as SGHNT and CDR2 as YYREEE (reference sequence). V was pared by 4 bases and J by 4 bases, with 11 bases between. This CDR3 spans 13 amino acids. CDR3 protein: CASSHSLPYGYTF. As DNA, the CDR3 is TGTGCCAGCAGCCATAGCCTCCCCTATGGCTACACCTTC. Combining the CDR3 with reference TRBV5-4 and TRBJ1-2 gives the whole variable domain ETGVTQSPTHLIKTRGQQVTLRCSSQSGHNTVSWYQQALGQGPQFIFQYYREEENGRGNFPPRFSGLQFPNYSSELNVNALELDDSALYLCASSHSLPYGYTFGSGTRLTVV.

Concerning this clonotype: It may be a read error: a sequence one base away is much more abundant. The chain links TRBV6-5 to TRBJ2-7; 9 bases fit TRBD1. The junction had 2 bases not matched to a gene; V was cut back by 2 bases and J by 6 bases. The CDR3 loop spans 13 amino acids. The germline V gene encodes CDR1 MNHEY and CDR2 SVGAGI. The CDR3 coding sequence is TGTGCCAGCAGTTACGGGACAGGGTTCGAGCAGTACTTC. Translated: CASSYGTGFEQYF.

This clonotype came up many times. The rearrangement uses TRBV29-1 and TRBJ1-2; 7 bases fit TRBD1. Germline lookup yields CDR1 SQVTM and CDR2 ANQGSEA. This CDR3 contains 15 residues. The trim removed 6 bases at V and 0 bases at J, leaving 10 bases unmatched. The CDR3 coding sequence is TGCAGCGTCGTCTCAGACAGGGCTTCTAACTATGGCTACACCTTC. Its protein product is CSVVSDRASNYGYTF.

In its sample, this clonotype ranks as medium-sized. CDR3 in amino acids: CSVEGDRAYEQYF. As DNA, the CDR3 is TGCAGCGTTGAAGGGGACAGGGCCTACGAGCAGTACTTC. The V call is TRBV29-1, the J call TRBJ2-7, with TRBD1 matching over 9 bases. The germline gives CDR1 SQVTM, CDR2 ANQGSEA. CDR3 size: 13 residues. J lost 2 bases, V lost 1 base, and 0 bases had no gene match.

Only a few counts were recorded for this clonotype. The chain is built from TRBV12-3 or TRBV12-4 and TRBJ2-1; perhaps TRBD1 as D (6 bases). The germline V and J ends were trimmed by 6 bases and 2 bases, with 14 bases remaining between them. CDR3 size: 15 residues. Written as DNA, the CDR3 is TGTGCCAGCAGGGATGGGGACACCGCCTACAATGAGCAGTTCTTC. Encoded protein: CASRDGDTAYNEQFF.

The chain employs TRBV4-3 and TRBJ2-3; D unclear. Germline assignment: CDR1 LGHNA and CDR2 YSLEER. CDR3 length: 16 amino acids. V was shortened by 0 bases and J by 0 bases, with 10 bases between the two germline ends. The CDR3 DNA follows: TGCGCCAGCAGCCAAGATTCTACTCCTAGCACAGATACGCAGTATTTT. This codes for CASSQDSTPSTDTQYF.

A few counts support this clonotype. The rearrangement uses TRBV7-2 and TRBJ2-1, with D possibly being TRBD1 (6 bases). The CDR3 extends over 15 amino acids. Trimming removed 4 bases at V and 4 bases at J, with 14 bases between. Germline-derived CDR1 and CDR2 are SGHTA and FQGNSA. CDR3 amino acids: CASSSAGTPYNEQFF. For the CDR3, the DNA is TGTGCCAGCAGCTCCGCCGGGACACCATACAATGAGCAGTTCTTC.

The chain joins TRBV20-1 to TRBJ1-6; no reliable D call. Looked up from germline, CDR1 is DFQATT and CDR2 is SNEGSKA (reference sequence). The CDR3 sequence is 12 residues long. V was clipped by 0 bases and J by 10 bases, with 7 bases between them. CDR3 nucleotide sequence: TGCAGTGCTAGAGATCCAACATCACCCCTCCACTTT. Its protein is CSARDPTSPLHF.

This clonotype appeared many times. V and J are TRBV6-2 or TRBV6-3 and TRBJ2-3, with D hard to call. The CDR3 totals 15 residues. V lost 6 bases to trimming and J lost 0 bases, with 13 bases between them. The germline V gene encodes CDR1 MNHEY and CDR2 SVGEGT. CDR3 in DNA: TGTGCCAGCAGATTACTTGACTCTAGCACAGATACGCAGTATTTT. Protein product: CASRLLDSSTDTQYF.

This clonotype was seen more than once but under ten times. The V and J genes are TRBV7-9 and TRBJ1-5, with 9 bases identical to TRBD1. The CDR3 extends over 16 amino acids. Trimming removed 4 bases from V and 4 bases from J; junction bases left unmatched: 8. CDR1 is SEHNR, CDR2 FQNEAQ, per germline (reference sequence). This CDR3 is CASSSGDRAKNQPQHF. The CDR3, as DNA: TGTGCCAGCAGCTCCGGGGACAGGGCAAAAAATCAGCCCCAGCATTTT.

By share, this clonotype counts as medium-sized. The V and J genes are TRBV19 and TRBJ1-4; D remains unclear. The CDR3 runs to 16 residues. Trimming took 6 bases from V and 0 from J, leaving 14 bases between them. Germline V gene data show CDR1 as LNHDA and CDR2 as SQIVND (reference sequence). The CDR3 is CASRDHLGTTNEKLFF. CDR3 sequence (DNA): TGTGCCAGTAGGGATCACTTAGGGACAACTAATGAAAAACTGTTTTTT.

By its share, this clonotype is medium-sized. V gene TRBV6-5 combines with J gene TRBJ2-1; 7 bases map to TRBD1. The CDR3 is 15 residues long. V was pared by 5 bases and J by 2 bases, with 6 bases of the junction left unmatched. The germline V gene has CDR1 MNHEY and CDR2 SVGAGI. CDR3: CASSRRQGAYNEQFF. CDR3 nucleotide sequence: TGTGCCAGCAGTCGAAGACAGGGAGCCTACAATGAGCAGTTCTTC.

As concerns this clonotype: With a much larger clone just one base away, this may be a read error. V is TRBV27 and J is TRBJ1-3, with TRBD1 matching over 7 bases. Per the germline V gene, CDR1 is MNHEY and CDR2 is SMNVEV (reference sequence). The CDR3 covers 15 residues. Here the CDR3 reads CASSLIGGNGNTIFF. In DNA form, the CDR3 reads TGTGCCAGCAGTTTAATAGGGGGCAACGGAAACACCATATTTTTT.

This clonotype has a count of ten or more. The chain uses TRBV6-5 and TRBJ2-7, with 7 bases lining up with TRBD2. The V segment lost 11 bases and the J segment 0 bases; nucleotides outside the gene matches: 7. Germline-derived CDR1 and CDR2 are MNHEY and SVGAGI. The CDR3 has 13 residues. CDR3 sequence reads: CAGGDPSSYEQYF. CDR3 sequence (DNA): TGTGCCGGGGGGGACCCGAGCTCCTACGAGCAGTACTTC.